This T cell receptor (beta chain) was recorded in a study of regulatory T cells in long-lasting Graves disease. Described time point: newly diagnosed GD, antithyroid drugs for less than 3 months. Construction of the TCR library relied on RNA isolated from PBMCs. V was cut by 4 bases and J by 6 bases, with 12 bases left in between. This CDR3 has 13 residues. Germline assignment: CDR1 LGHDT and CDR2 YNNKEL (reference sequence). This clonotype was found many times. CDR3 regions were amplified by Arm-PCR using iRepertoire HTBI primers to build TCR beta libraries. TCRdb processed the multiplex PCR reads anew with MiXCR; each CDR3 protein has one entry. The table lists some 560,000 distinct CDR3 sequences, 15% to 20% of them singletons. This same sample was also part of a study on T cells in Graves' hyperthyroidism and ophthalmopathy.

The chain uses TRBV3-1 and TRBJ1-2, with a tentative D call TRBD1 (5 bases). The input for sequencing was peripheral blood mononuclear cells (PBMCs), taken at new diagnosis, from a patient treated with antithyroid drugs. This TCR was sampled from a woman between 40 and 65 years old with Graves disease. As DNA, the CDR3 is TGTGCCAGCAGCCCGAGACAGACGGATGGCTACACCTTC. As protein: CASSPRQTDGYTF.